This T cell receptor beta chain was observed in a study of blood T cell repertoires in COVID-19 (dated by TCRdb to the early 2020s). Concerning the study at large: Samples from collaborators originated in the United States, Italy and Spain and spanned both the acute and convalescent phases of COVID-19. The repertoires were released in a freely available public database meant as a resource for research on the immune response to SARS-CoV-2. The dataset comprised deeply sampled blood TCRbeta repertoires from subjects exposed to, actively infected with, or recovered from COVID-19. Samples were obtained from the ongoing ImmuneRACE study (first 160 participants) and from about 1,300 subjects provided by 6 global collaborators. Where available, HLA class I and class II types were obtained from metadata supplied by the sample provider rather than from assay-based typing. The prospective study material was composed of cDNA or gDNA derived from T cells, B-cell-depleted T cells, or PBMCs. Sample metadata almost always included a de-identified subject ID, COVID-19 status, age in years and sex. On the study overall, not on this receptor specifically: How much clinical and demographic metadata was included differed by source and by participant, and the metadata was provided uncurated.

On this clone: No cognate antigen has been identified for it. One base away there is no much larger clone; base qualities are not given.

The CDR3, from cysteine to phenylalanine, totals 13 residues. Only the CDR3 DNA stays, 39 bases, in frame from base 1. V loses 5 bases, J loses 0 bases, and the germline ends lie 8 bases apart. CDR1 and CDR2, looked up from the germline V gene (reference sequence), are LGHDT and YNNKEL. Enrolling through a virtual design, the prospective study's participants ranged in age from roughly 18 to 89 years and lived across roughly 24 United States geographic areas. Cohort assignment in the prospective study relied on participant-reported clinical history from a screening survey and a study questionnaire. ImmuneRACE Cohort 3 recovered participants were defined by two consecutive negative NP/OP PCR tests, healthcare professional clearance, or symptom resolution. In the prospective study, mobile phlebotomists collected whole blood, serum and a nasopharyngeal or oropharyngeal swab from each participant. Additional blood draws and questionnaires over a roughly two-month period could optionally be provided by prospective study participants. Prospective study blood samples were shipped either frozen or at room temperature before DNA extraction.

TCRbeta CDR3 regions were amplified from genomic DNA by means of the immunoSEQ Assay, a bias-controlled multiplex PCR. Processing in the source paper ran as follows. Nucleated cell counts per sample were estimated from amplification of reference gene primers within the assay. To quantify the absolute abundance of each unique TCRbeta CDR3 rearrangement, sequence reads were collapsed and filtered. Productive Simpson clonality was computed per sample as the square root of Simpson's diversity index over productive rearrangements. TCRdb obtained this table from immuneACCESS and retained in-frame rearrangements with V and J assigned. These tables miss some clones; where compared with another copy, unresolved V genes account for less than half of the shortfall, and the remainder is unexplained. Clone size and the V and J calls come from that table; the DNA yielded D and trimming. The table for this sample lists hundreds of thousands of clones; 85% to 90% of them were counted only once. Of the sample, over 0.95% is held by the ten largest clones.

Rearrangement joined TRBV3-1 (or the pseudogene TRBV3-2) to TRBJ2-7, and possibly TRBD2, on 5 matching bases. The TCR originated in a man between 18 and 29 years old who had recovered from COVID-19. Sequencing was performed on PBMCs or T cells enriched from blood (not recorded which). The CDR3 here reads CASSNRGSYEQYF. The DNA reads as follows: TGTGCCAGCAGCAATCGGGGCTCCTACGAGCAGTACTTC.